These T cell receptor beta chains were read from a single sample in a study. Using its own MiXCR run on the RT-PCR reads, TCRdb lists one record per CDR3 protein. The sample lists about 680,000 distinct CDR3 sequences, around 14% occurring once. The source material was memory CD4+ T cells from blood. These receptors were obtained from a female donor in good health, serving as a healthy control. The CDR3 runs from the conserved cysteine through the conserved F or W. The order of the fields is clone size, V gene, J gene, D gene, CDR3 protein, CDR3 DNA. D genes are given only for firm matches. The listing skips clone size in some rows; elsewhere it reads once, few, many or a size class.

few	TRBV11-2	TRBJ1-1	.	CASSSRGSVNTEAFF	TGTGCCAGCAGCTCCCGAGGGTCGGTGAACACTGAAGCTTTCTTT
few	TRBV2	TRBJ2-3	TRBD1	CASKRQGAADTQYF	TGTGCCAGCAAACGACAGGGGGCGGCAGATACGCAGTATTTT
.	TRBV20-1	TRBJ1-5	.	CSAREGAGHQPQHF	TGCAGTGCTAGAGAGGGGGCAGGGCACCAGCCCCAGCATTTT
few	TRBV2	TRBJ1-2	.	CASNWAGNGYTF	TGTGCCAGCAATTGGGCAGGGAATGGCTACACCTTC
many	TRBV29-1	TRBJ2-2	.	CSVSVTGELFF	TGCAGCGTGAGCGTCACCGGGGAGCTGTTTTTT
few	TRBV18	TRBJ2-1	.	CASSPQEGRENEQFF	TGTGCCAGCTCACCACAGGAGGGCAGGGAGAATGAGCAGTTCTTC
.	TRBV27	TRBJ1-1	.	CASSSFHRDVSFF	TGTGCCAGCAGTTCTTTCCACAGGGATGTGTCTTTCTTT
few	TRBV11-2	TRBJ1-2	.	CASSLVVGGYTF	TGTGCCAGCAGCTTAGTGGTGGGGGGCTACACCTTC
once	TRBV20-1	TRBJ2-6	.	CSASGANVLTF	TGCAGTGCATCTGGGGCCAACGTCCTGACTTTC
.	TRBV5-1	TRBJ2-2	.	CASSLGLTYGAGELFF	TGCGCCAGCAGCTTAGGCCTCACCTATGGGGCCGGGGAGCTGTTTTTT
.	TRBV27	TRBJ2-5	TRBD2	CASSRQPPRAGLIETQYF	TGTGCCAGCAGCCGTCAACCCCCGAGAGCGGGACTAATAGAGACCCAGTACTTC
few	TRBV20-1	TRBJ1-2	.	CSATVANYGYTF	TGCAGTGCTACTGTCGCTAACTATGGCTACACCTTC
few	TRBV7-3	TRBJ2-2	.	CASSPGTRNTGELFF	TGTGCCAGCAGCCCCGGGACCAGGAACACCGGGGAGCTGTTTTTT
.	TRBV27	TRBJ2-1	.	CASSSPGATQFF	TGTGCCAGCAGTTCCCCCGGCGCGACCCAGTTCTTC
few	TRBV20-1	TRBJ1-5	.	CSAGDQPQPQHF	TGCAGTGCGGGGGACCAACCTCAGCCCCAGCATTTT
.	TRBV12-3/TRBV12-4	TRBJ1-4	TRBD1	CASSKQGSREKLFF	TGTGCCAGCAGTAAACAGGGGTCGCGGGAAAAACTGTTTTTT
few	TRBV7-8	TRBJ2-1	.	CASSLQARAIRNEQFF	TGTGCCAGCAGCTTACAGGCCAGGGCCATACGCAATGAGCAGTTCTTC
many	TRBV3-1	TRBJ2-1	TRBD2	CASSLGLAGTNEQFF	TGTGCCAGCAGCCTGGGACTAGCGGGGACCAATGAGCAGTTCTTC
.	TRBV18	TRBJ2-5	TRBD1	CASSTGQGAEETQYF	TGTGCCAGCTCTACGGGACAGGGGGCGGAGGAGACCCAGTACTTC
.	TRBV28	TRBJ2-6	.	CASTIGYGANVLTF	TGTGCCAGCACAATCGGATATGGGGCCAACGTCCTGACTTTC
.	TRBV5-5	TRBJ2-1	.	CASSSTGIATIEQFF	TGTGCCAGCAGCTCAACCGGGATTGCCACAATTGAGCAGTTCTTC
.	TRBV6-1	TRBJ1-3	.	CASSDLNSGNTIYF	TGTGCCAGCAGTGATTTGAACTCTGGAAACACCATATATTTT
.	TRBV19	TRBJ2-7	.	CASSFQASYEQYF	TGTGCCAGTAGTTTCCAGGCATCCTACGAGCAGTACTTC
many	TRBV6-5	TRBJ1-6	.	CASTSGTSKNSPLHF	TGTGCCAGCACTTCAGGGACGTCCAAAAATTCACCCCTCCACTTT
few	TRBV28	TRBJ2-1	TRBD1	CASSQFPGQVYNEQFF	TGTGCCAGCAGCCAATTCCCGGGACAGGTATACAATGAGCAGTTCTTC
many	TRBV28	TRBJ2-5	.	CASSRGEGETQYF	TGTGCCAGCAGCAGGGGAGAAGGAGAGACCCAGTACTTC
few	TRBV30	TRBJ2-2	TRBD2	CAWRWTRNTGELFF	TGTGCCTGGAGGTGGACTAGGAACACCGGGGAGCTGTTTTTT
.	TRBV5-1	TRBJ1-2	TRBD1	CASSLFGQGDNYGYTF	TGCGCCAGCAGCTTGTTTGGCCAGGGGGACAACTATGGCTACACCTTC
many	TRBV6-5	TRBJ2-7	.	CASSYSGTPTYEQYF	TGTGCCAGCAGTTACTCGGGGACACCTACCTACGAGCAGTACTTC
few	TRBV28	TRBJ2-1	.	CASAVYYNEQFF	TGTGCCAGCGCAGTCTACTACAATGAGCAGTTCTTC
few	TRBV5-4	TRBJ1-2	.	CASSLDSVGYTF	TGTGCCAGCAGCCTCGACAGCGTAGGCTACACCTTC
.	TRBV7-2	TRBJ1-1	.	CASSSMTGSTEAFF	TGTGCCAGCAGCTCAATGACAGGCAGCACTGAAGCTTTCTTT
few	TRBV4-2	TRBJ2-1	.	CASSQGQAELHNEQFF	TGTGCCAGCAGCCAAGGCCAAGCGGAACTACACAATGAGCAGTTCTTC
.	TRBV7-2	TRBJ1-2	.	CASSLERGRNYGYTF	TGTGCCAGCAGCTTGGAGCGGGGTAGAAACTATGGCTACACCTTC
.	TRBV20-1	TRBJ1-1	TRBD1	CSARQGSSRDTEAFF	TGCAGTGCCCGACAGGGATCGAGCAGGGACACTGAAGCTTTCTTT
few	TRBV15	TRBJ2-7	TRBD2	CATSRGGSGPREQYF	TGTGCCACCAGCAGAGGAGGTAGCGGGCCGCGGGAGCAGTACTTC
.	TRBV7-8	TRBJ1-2	.	CASSLGGGIYGYTF	TGTGCCAGCAGCTTAGGGGGGGGGATCTATGGCTACACCTTC
few	TRBV6-5	TRBJ2-1	.	CASSYDAGRGNEQFF	TGTGCCAGCAGTTACGATGCGGGAAGGGGAAATGAGCAGTTCTTC
.	TRBV15	TRBJ2-5	.	CATSRSLAKETQYF	TGTGCCACCAGCAGAAGCCTAGCGAAAGAGACCCAGTACTTC
few	TRBV12-3/TRBV12-4	TRBJ1-5	.	CASRTSTRQAKGNQPQHF	TGTGCCAGCAGGACCTCAACCCGACAGGCCAAAGGCAATCAGCCCCAGCATTTT
.	TRBV20-1	TRBJ2-5	TRBD2	CSATRTSQETQYF	TGCAGTGCAACCCGGACTAGTCAAGAGACCCAGTACTTC
few	TRBV30	TRBJ1-2	TRBD1	CAWSAGTVQVF	TGTGCCTGGAGTGCGGGGACAGTTCAGGTTTTT
.	TRBV5-4	TRBJ1-2	TRBD1	CASLPGGQENYGYTF	TGTGCCAGCCTCCCGGGGGGACAGGAGAACTATGGCTACACCTTC
few	TRBV3-1	TRBJ2-1	TRBD1	CASSFRDRFGEQFF	TGTGCCAGCAGCTTCCGGGACAGGTTTGGTGAGCAGTTCTTC
.	TRBV6-5	TRBJ2-7	TRBD2	CASSYPTSGSLTEQYF	TGTGCCAGCAGTTACCCAACTAGCGGGAGTCTAACCGAGCAGTACTTC
.	TRBV6-5	TRBJ2-1	TRBD1	CASSRDRGPRNEQFF	TGTGCCAGCAGTCGGGACAGGGGGCCACGCAATGAGCAGTTCTTC